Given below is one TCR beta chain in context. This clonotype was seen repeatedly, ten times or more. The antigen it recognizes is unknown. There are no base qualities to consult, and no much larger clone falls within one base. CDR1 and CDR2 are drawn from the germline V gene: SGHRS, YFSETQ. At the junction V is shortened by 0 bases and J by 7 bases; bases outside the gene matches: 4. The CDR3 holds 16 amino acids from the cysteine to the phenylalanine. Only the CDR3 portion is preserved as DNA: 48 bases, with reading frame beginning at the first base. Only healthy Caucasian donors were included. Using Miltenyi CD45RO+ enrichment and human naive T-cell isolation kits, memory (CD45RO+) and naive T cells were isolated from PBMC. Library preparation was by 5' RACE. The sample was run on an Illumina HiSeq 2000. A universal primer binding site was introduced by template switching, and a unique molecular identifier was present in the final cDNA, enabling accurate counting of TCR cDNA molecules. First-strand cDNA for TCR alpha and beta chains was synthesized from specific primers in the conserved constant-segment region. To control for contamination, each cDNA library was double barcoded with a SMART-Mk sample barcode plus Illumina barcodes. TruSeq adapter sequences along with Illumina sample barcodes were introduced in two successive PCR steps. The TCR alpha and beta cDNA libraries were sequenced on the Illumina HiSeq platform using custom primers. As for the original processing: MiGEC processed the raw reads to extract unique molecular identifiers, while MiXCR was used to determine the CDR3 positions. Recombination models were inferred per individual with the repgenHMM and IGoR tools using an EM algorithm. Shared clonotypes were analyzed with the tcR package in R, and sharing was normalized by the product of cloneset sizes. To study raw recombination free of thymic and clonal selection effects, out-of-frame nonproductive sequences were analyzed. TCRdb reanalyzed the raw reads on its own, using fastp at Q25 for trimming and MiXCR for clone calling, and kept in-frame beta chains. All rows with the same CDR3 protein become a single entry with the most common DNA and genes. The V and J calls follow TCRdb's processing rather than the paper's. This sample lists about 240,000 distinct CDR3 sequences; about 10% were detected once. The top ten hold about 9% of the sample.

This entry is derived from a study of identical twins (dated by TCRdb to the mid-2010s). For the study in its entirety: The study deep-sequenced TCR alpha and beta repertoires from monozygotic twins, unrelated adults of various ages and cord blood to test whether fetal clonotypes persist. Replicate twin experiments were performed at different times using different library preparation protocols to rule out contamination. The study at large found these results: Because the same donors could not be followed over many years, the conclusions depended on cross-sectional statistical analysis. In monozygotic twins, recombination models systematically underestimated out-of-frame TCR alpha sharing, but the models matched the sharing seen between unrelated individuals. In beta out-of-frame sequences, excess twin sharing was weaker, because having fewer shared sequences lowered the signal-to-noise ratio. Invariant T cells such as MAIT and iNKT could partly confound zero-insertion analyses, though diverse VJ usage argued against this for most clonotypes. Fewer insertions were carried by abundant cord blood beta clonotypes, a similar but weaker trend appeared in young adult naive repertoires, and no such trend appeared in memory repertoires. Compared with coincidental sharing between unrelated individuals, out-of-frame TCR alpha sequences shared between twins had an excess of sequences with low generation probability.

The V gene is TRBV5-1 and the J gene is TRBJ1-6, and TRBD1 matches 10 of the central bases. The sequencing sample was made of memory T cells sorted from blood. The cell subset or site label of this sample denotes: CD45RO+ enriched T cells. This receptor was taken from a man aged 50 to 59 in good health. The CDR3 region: CASSLEPGQGNSPLHF. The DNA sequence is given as TGCGCCAGCAGCTTGGAGCCGGGACAGGGGAATTCACCCCTCCACTTT.